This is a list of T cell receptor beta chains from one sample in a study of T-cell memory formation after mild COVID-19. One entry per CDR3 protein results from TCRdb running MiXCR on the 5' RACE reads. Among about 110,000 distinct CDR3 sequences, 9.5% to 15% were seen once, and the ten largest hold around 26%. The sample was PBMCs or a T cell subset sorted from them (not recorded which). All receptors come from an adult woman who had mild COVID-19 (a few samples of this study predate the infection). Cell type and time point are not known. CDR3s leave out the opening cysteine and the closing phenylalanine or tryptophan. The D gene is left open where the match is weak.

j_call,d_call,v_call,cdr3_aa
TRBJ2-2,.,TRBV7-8,ASKTGAGELF
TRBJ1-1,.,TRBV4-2,ASSRTPNTEAF
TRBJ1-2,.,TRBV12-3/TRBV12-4,ASSLGGGGYT
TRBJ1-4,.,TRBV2,ASSERGPVTNEKLF
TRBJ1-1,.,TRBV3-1,ASSQESSPQWLNTEAF
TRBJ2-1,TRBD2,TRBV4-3,ASSQDRAGGWYEQF
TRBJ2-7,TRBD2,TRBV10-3,AIGTSGIVEQY
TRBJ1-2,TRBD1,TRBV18,ASSPSDRGNYGYT
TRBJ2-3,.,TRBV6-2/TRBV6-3,ASSSPPGAGTDTQY
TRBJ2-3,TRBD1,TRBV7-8,ASSTGTGADTQY
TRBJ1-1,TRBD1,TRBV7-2,ASSSRDRGLNTEAF
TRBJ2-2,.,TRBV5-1,ASSLYSLELF
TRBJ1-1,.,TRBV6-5,ASSYTQRNTEAF
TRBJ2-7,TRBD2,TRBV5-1,ASSLAGASYEQY
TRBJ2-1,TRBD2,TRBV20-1,SAWQWAGGSDEQF
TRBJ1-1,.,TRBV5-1,ASSGENTEAF
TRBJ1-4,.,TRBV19,ASSKYWGVNEKLF
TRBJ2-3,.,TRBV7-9,ASSPFGQTSTDTQY
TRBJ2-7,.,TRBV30,AWSADGPYEQY
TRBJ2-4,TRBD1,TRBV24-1,ATSDRTGGYGKNIQY
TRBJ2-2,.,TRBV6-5,ASSFDPYTGELF
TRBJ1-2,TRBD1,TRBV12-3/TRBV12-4,ASRDTGDGADYYGYT
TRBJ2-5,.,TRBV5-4,ASSFGLDTQVQY
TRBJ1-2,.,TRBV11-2,ASSLDPQIFYGYT
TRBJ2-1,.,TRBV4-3,ARSPSRGIGSYNEQF
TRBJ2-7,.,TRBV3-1,ASSDMVRGTYEQY
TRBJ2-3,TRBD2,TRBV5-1,ASSRLGVAGVLDTQY
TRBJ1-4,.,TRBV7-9,ASSLGSGGDEKLF
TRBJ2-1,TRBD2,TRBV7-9,ASSPVGRDYNEQF
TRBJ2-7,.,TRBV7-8,ASSLVLPRGAGLYSYEQY
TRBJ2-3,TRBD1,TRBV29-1,SVPDRHRTDTQY
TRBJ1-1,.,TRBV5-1,ASSADGNTEAF
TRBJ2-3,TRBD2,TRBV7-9,ASSLGLAEYTDTQY
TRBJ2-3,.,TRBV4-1,ASSQRILGSQY
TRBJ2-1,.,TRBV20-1,SARELSSYNEQF
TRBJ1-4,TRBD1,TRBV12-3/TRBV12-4,ASTSGQGNEKLF
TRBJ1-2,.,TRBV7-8,ASSLGSTATYGYT
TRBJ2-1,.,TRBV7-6,ASSLAPLREVPYNEQF
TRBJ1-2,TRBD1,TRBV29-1,SVADRAYGYT
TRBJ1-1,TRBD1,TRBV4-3,ASSQDKWDRGTEAF
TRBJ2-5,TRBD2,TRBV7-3,ASSPGEGQETQY
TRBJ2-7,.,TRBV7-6,ASSGRGGTYEQY
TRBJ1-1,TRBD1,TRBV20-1,SANDRVTEAF
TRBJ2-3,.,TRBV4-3,ASSQYGGTDTQY